This TCR beta chain was sequenced during a study of T-cell memory formation after mild COVID-19. Background on the study: The TCR clusters were mostly specific to one donor.

Remarks on this clonotype: Its antigen is unidentified.

Germline assignment: CDR1 SEHNR and CDR2 FQNEAQ (reference sequence). The CDR3 is 14 amino acids. The V and J ends lost 1 base and 5 bases, in that order; junction bases with no gene match: 5. Study-wide results and limits: The study detected some responding clones in pre-infection memory, suggesting cross-reactive memory joined. CD4+ contracting clones were mainly CM and EM; CD8+ ones, EMRA.

cDNA libraries for TCR alpha and TCR beta, carrying sample barcodes and UMIs, came from 5'RACE with constant-segment primers. TCRdb independently ran MiXCR on the 5' RACE reads; one entry per CDR3 protein. The sample lists a few hundred thousand distinct CDR3 sequences, 15% to 20% seen once, with over 20% in the top ten. The source is a man between 18 and 35 years old who had mild COVID-19 (a few samples of this study predate the infection). Cell type and time point are not known. What was sequenced was PBMCs or a T cell subset sorted from them (not recorded which). The gene calls are TRBV7-9 and TRBJ2-7, with 7 nucleotides matching TRBD1. The CDR3 bases are TGTGCCAGCAGCTTAGGACAGGGCTTCGACGAGCAGTACTTC. It encodes CASSLGQGFDEQYF.